The 22 T cell receptor beta chains reported below all come from one sample, sequenced in a study of T cell clusters in autoimmune cytopenias. TRB was amplified from 250 ng of peripheral blood genomic DNA per sample. TRB was amplified by touch-down multiplex PCR, primer pools A and B combined. TCRdb reprocessed the multiplex PCR reads; each CDR3 protein has one entry and no DNA is given. The sample table sets out about 15,000 distinct CDR3 sequences. A further study also used this sample, focusing on T cell repertoires in aging, cancer and after chemotherapy.

The sample taken for sequencing was peripheral blood. Receptors originate from a human donor in good health.

The chain has TRBV27 and TRBJ1-4; TCRdb outputs TRBD1, but without DNA this stays unchecked. Germline V gene data show CDR1 as MNHEY and CDR2 as SMNVEV (reference sequence). The CDR3 length is 16 residues. CDR3 region: CASSFNRGSRGEKLFF.

This sequence joins TRBV6-6 and TRBJ2-3; TCRdb indicates TRBD1, and absent DNA this call remains unverified. This CDR3 spans 14 amino acids. Germline CDR1 MNHNY, CDR2 SVGAGI (reference sequence). CDR3: CASSYSSGQGPQYF.

The gene calls are TRBV5-1 and TRBJ1-1. The germline CDR1 and CDR2 sequences are SGHRS and YFSETQ. The length of the CDR3 is 13 residues. The CDR3 reads CASSRNIDTEAFF.

The V gene is TRBV6-6, the J gene TRBJ2-7. CDR1 and CDR2 from the germline V gene are MNHNY and SVGAGI (reference sequence). This CDR3 is 13 amino acids long. The CDR3: CASSWSELGEQYF.

Judged by frequency, this clonotype is medium-sized. The chain recombines TRBV19 with TRBJ2-2; TCRdb designates TRBD1, a call that cannot be tested without DNA. The CDR3 consists of 13 residues. The germline CDR1 and CDR2 sequences are LNHDA and SQIVND (reference sequence). This chain's CDR3 is CASLEGGRGELFF.

V is TRBV6-8 and J is TRBJ2-7; TCRdb calls TRBD2, which cannot be checked without DNA. This CDR3 has 12 residues. CDR1 is MNHGY and CDR2 is SAAAGT in the germline V gene. The CDR3 protein is CARTSGTPEQYF.

The rearrangement joins TRBV6-2 or TRBV6-3 to TRBJ1-5; TCRdb's D call of TRBD1 is untestable without DNA. Germline V gene data show CDR1 as MNHEY and CDR2 as SVGEGT. The CDR3 extends over 15 amino acids. This chain's CDR3 is CASSPAGEGNQPQHF.

The V gene is TRBV24-1, the J gene TRBJ2-3; the TRBD1 assignment by TCRdb is unverifiable without DNA. This CDR3 contains 13 residues. Germline assignment: CDR1 KGHDR and CDR2 SFDVKD. The CDR3 spells CATGGVGKDTQYF.

The rearrangement joins TRBV29-1 to TRBJ2-1; TCRdb gives TRBD2 as the D gene, but with no DNA this cannot be confirmed. This CDR3 comprises 15 residues. Per germline, CDR1 SQVTM and CDR2 ANQGSEA. The CDR3 reads CSVEASGMSYNEQFF.

This clonotype is labeled medium-sized based on frequency. The chain joins TRBV19 to TRBJ2-2; the TCRdb call, TRBD2, lacks DNA for checking. Germline CDR1 LNHDA, CDR2 SQIVND (reference sequence). The CDR3 spans 16 residues. CDR3 region: CASSVFSGRRAGELFF.

V is TRBV7-9 and J is TRBJ2-7; TCRdb indicates TRBD1, and absent DNA this call remains unverified. The CDR3 has 14 amino acids. From germline, CDR1 is SEHNR and CDR2 FQNEAQ (reference sequence). The CDR3 is CASGPWTGPYEQYF.

The J gene is TRBJ2-4, the V gene TRBV19. CDR1 and CDR2 from the germline V gene are LNHDA and SQIVND (reference sequence). The CDR3 sequence is 15 residues long. This CDR3 reads CASSATLGAKNIQYF.

CDR3 residues: CASSYGRTGSYEQYF. The chain couples TRBV6-5 to TRBJ2-7; without DNA, the TCRdb call of TRBD2 cannot be checked. The germline gives CDR1 MNHEY, CDR2 SVGAGI. The CDR3 is 15 amino acids.

This chain links TRBV19 with TRBJ1-2; TCRdb's D gene call, TRBD1, goes unchecked for lack of DNA. The CDR3 extends over 16 amino acids. CDR1 and CDR2 (germline): LNHDA, SQIVND (reference sequence). CDR3: CASTVSRGYTAYGYTF.

The chain is built from TRBV6-2 or TRBV6-3 and TRBJ2-1; there is no DNA to check the TCRdb D call of TRBD1. The CDR3 is made up of 16 amino acids. Germline values: CDR1 MNHEY, CDR2 SVGEGT. CDR3 protein: CASSSFVGPRGNEQFF.

The CDR3 spells CSVQSGRYNEQFF. The chain combines TRBV29-1 with TRBJ2-1; no DNA is available, so the TRBD2 call from TCRdb remains unchecked. CDR1 and CDR2 from the germline V gene are SQVTM and ANQGSEA. CDR3 length: 13 amino acids.

This rearrangement joins TRBV15 to TRBJ2-4; TCRdb indicates TRBD2, and absent DNA this call remains unverified. This CDR3 is 15 amino acids long. The germline gives CDR1 LNHNV, CDR2 YYDKDF (reference sequence). CDR3: CATSRGREYENIQYF.

This clonotype ranks as medium-sized in terms of frequency. CDR3 protein: CSVEGLDRANEQFF. The chain employs TRBV29-1 and TRBJ2-1; the TCRdb call, TRBD1, lacks DNA for checking. This CDR3 spans 14 amino acids. Germline V gene data show CDR1 as SQVTM and CDR2 as ANQGSEA.

The rearrangement uses TRBV19 and TRBJ2-2; TCRdb reports TRBD2, a call that lacks DNA to check it against. CDR3 size: 21 residues. The germline gives CDR1 LNHDA, CDR2 SQIVND (reference sequence). The CDR3 is CASSKGPRLAGGHAVSGELFF. The complete variable domain, with remaining parts taken from reference TRBV19 and TRBJ2-2, reads DGGITQSPKYLFRKEGQNVTLSCEQNLNHDAMYWYRQDPGQGLRLIYYSQIVNDFQKGDIAEGYSVSREKKESFPLTVTSAQKNPTAFYLCASSKGPRLAGGHAVSGELFFGEGSRLTVL.

The V gene is TRBV19, the J gene TRBJ2-1. The CDR3 sequence is 13 residues long. Germline loops: CDR1 LNHDA, CDR2 SQIVND (reference sequence). The CDR3 reads CASSIALYNEQFF. Complete variable domain (other parts from reference TRBV19 and TRBJ2-1): DGGITQSPKYLFRKEGQNVTLSCEQNLNHDAMYWYRQDPGQGLRLIYYSQIVNDFQKGDIAEGYSVSREKKESFPLTVTSAQKNPTAFYLCASSIALYNEQFFGPGTRLTVL.

The chain's CDR3 is CASSQGQPQHF. V is TRBV19 and J is TRBJ1-5. The CDR3 loop spans 11 amino acids. Germline V gene lookup returns CDR1 LNHDA and CDR2 SQIVND (reference sequence).

The V and J genes are TRBV30 and TRBJ1-3. Per germline, CDR1 GTSNPN and CDR2 SVGIG (reference sequence). The CDR3 spans 14 residues. The CDR3 here is CAWSVGGSGNTIYF.